This is a list of T cell receptor beta chains from one sample in a study of cytomegalovirus exposure and HLA in healthy donors. TCRdb's copy holds only in-frame clones and misses some; the assay was immunoSEQ multiplex PCR. The sample comprises fewer than 200,000 clones, approximately 96% of which are singletons, and under 0.9% rests with the top ten. Sample: PBMCs. The receptors were sampled from a woman between 18 and 30 years old in good health and CMV-seronegative. Each CDR3 is given with its conserved first and last residue. The D gene is left open where the match is weak. Not every row has a clone size; where given, it reads once, few, many or a size class.

>-|17|TRBV9|TRBJ2-5|TRBD2
CASSVGASGGSAETQYF
TGTGCCAGCAGCGTAGGGGCTAGCGGGGGGAGTGCAGAGACCCAGTACTTC
>-|15|TRBV19|TRBJ2-2|-
CASRTGGRGSGELFF
TGTGCCAGTAGAACCGGAGGGAGGGGGAGCGGGGAGCTGTTTTTT
>-|15|TRBV7-2|TRBJ2-2|-
CASSLNGLNTGELFF
TGTGCCAGCAGCTTAAACGGACTAAACACCGGGGAGCTGTTTTTT
>-|14|TRBV6-5|TRBJ2-3|-
CASSYSHGLDTQYF
TGTGCCAGCAGTTACTCGCACGGGTTAGATACGCAGTATTTT
>once|17|TRBV7-2|TRBJ1-3|-
CASSLVSVGGTGNTIYF
TGTGCCAGCAGCTTAGTATCTGTGGGGGGAACTGGAAACACCATATATTTT
>once|15|TRBV11-2|TRBJ2-7|-
CASSLIGGAPYEQYF
TGTGCCAGCAGCTTAATCGGGGGAGCCCCCTACGAGCAGTACTTC
>-|15|TRBV1|TRBJ1-2|-
CTSSQDRTAPHGYTF
TGCACCAGCAGCCAAGATAGGACAGCCCCCCATGGCTACACCTTC
>once|16|TRBV9|TRBJ2-1|TRBD1
CASSVGGQGNYNEQFF
TGTGCCAGCAGCGTAGGCGGACAGGGGAACTACAATGAGCAGTTCTTC
>-|15|TRBV6-1|TRBJ2-7|TRBD1
CASSLGTGASYEQYF
TGTGCCAGCAGCCTCGGGACAGGGGCCTCCTACGAGCAGTACTTC
>-|16|TRBV7-2|TRBJ2-7|TRBD1
CASRPLGDRANYEQYF
TGTGCCAGCAGGCCGCTCGGGGACAGGGCCAACTACGAGCAGTACTTC
>once|15|TRBV4-3|TRBJ1-4|-
CASSQEVAQNEKLFF
TGCGCCAGCAGCCAAGAAGTGGCTCAAAATGAAAAACTGTTTTTT
>-|15|TRBV18|TRBJ1-4|-
CASSRSPGVNEKLFF
TGTGCCAGCTCACGGTCTCCAGGTGTTAATGAAAAACTGTTTTTT
>-|13|TRBV9|TRBJ2-5|-
CASSVAVQETQYF
TGTGCCAGCAGCGTAGCTGTCCAAGAGACCCAGTACTTC
>-|12|TRBV27|TRBJ1-6|-
CASRLDNSPLHF
TGTGCCAGCAGGCTAGATAATTCACCCCTCCACTTT
>-|16|TRBV2|TRBJ2-5|-
CASSEESLPEKETQYF
TGTGCCAGCAGTGAAGAGAGCCTACCGGAGAAAGAGACCCAGTACTTC
>-|13|TRBV11-2|TRBJ2-7|TRBD2
CASSWGGGDEQYF
TGTGCCAGCAGCTGGGGCGGGGGGGACGAGCAGTACTTC
>-|15|TRBV7-2|TRBJ1-6|-
CASSPRGGENSPLHF
TGTGCCAGCAGCCCGAGAGGGGGGGAGAATTCACCCCTCCACTTT
>-|11|TRBV18|TRBJ2-1|-
CASSPGSEQFF
TGTGCCAGCTCACCGGGCAGTGAGCAGTTCTTC
>-|15|TRBV6-5|TRBJ2-7|TRBD2
CASSLGTSGGYEQYF
TGTGCCAGCAGCCTCGGGACTAGCGGGGGATACGAGCAGTACTTC
>-|16|TRBV5-4|TRBJ2-3|-
CASTRSGTARADTQYF
TGTGCCAGCACCCGCTCCGGGACTGCGCGGGCAGATACGCAGTATTTT